The source of this T cell receptor (beta chain) is a study of T cells in Graves' hyperthyroidism and ophthalmopathy. Background on the study: The initial diagnosis was the point when peripheral blood was collected, ahead of any treatment.

The source material, RNA transcripts, was used to amplify TCR beta CDR3 regions. The TCR CDR3 was amplified in a first-round RT-PCR using the HTBI primer set. TCRdb reprocessed the multiplex PCR reads via MiXCR and lists one record per CDR3 protein. The data show roughly 61,000 distinct CDR3 sequences, around 53% seen once. PBMCs were collected from an approximately 9.3 ml volume of fresh peripheral blood. This clonotype showed up many times. The sequenced material came from blood. This TCR was recovered from an older woman with Graves' ophthalmopathy.

CDR3 sequence reads: CASSSGLMGGNEQFF. DNA of the CDR3: TGCGCCAGCAGCTCCGGACTAATGGGGGGGAATGAGCAGTTCTTC. This rearrangement joins TRBV5-1 to TRBJ2-1; 7 positions agree with TRBD2. The V segment lost 3 bases and the J segment 7 bases; nucleotides outside the gene matches: 10. CDR1 and CDR2 from the germline V gene are SGHRS and YFSETQ. The CDR3 totals 15 residues.